Below, 23 T cell receptor beta chains from the same sample are listed, as sequenced in a study of T-cell memory formation after mild COVID-19. Each CDR3 protein is one row after TCRdb ran MiXCR on the 5' RACE reads. The table includes 400,000 or so distinct CDR3 sequences, about 21% detected once. Sequences were obtained from PBMCs or a T cell subset sorted from them (not recorded which). These receptor sequences come from an adult woman who had mild COVID-19 (a few samples of this study predate the infection). Cell type and time point are not known.

This clonotype was seen a handful of times. V gene TRBV4-1 combines with J gene TRBJ1-5, with D unresolved. The length of the CDR3 is 13 residues. Germline loops: CDR1 MGHRA, CDR2 YSYEKL. The V end was cut by 0 bases, the J end by 6 bases, with 6 bases between. The DNA of the CDR3 is TGCGCCAGCAGCCAAGATAAAGGTCAGCCCCAGCATTTT. It codes for CASSQDKGQPQHF.

The chain carries TRBV5-1 and TRBJ2-7; 8 bases map to TRBD1. This CDR3 spans 16 amino acids. The V gene's germline CDR1 is SGHRS and CDR2 YFSETQ. With V trimmed by 3 bases and J by 5 bases, 13 bases remained unmatched. CDR3: CASSWWLTGDRNEQYF. CDR3 DNA sequence: TGCGCCAGCAGCTGGTGGTTGACAGGGGATAGGAACGAGCAGTACTTC.

The chain joins TRBV7-2 to TRBJ1-1; D may be TRBD1 (6 bases). Germline loops: CDR1 SGHTA, CDR2 FQGNSA. Trimming removed 5 bases from V and 1 base from J, with 14 bases in between. The CDR3 sequence is 15 residues long. CDR3 residues: CASSPNRASNTEAFF. The CDR3 nucleotides are TGTGCCAGCAGCCCGAACAGGGCTTCGAACACTGAAGCTTTCTTT. Combining the CDR3 with reference TRBV7-2 and TRBJ1-1 gives the whole variable domain GAGVSQSPSNKVTEKGKDVELRCDPISGHTALYWYRQSLGQGLEFLIYFQGNSAPDKSGLPSDRFSAERTGGSVSTLTIQRTQQEDSAVYLCASSPNRASNTEAFFGQGTRLTVV.

This clonotype has ten or more counts. The rearrangement joins TRBV21-1 to TRBJ2-7; the table calls TRBD1, which could not be checked here. TRBV21-1 is a listed pseudogene. The length of the CDR3 is 16 residues. The CDR3 loop is CASSKGEDRLFYEQYF. CDR3 nucleotide sequence: TGTGCCAGCAGCAAAGGGGAGGACAGGTTATTCTACGAGCAGTACTTC.

This clonotype was seen more than once but under ten times. CDR3 amino acids: CASGRRRTEAFF. CDR3 nucleotides: TGTGCCAGCGGCAGGCGACGGACTGAAGCTTTCTTT. V is TRBV12-3 or TRBV12-4 and J is TRBJ1-1; D unclear. Between the trimmed V and J ends, which lost 8 bases and 5 bases, there was a span of 12 bases. The CDR3 covers 12 residues.

The rearrangement joins TRBV15 to TRBJ2-7; D is undetermined. This CDR3 spans 12 amino acids. Germline CDR1 reads LNHNV; CDR2 reads YYDKDF (reference sequence). V lost 3 bases and J lost 3, with 6 bases in between. CDR3 in DNA: TGTGCCACCAGCAGGGCCTTCTACGAGCAGTACTTC. This sequence encodes CATSRAFYEQYF.

This clonotype occurred a few times. J is TRBJ2-7 and V is TRBV3-1, with 9 bases aligning to TRBD1. CDR3 length: 16 residues. CDR1 and CDR2 (germline): LGHDT, YNNKEL (reference sequence). V lost 1 base and J lost 5; bases outside the gene matches: 9. CDR3 coding DNA: TGTGCCAGCAGCCAAGTAACAGGGGGCCCCCTGGACGAGCAGTACTTC. Protein product: CASSQVTGGPLDEQYF.

Many counts were recorded for this clonotype. The rearrangement links TRBV20-1 to TRBJ1-3; D is unclear. V dropped 4 bases and J dropped 7 bases, with 11 bases sitting between them. Per the germline V gene, CDR1 is DFQATT and CDR2 is SNEGSKA (reference sequence). The CDR3 spans 12 residues. The CDR3 reads CSAIARGNTIYF. CDR3 DNA: TGCAGTGCTATCGCCAGAGGGAACACCATATATTTT.

V is TRBV6-1 and J is TRBJ1-5; possibly TRBD1 for D (5 bases). This CDR3 is built from 15 residues. V was cut by 5 bases and J by 1 base, with 12 bases left in between. Germline V gives CDR1 MNHNS, CDR2 SASEGT. The CDR3 is CASSRLGESNQPQHF. The CDR3 coding sequence is TGTGCCAGCAGTCGCTTGGGGGAAAGCAATCAGCCCCAGCATTTT.

This clonotype came up a few times. This chain's CDR3 is CSARGSGTGFSSSYEQYF. CDR3 nucleotides: TGCAGTGCTAGAGGTTCGGGAACCGGATTTTCATCCTCCTACGAGCAGTACTTC. This chain joins TRBV20-1 and TRBJ2-7, with a weak D call TRBD2 (5 bases). V gave up 1 base and J gave up 0 bases, with 22 bases separating them. CDR3 length equals 18 residues. The germline CDR1 and CDR2 sequences are DFQATT and SNEGSKA (reference sequence).

This clonotype was seen a few times. The J gene is TRBJ2-3, the V gene TRBV4-1; tentatively, D is TRBD1 (6 bases). V was trimmed by 1 base and J by 5 bases, leaving 10 bases between them. Germline CDR1 and CDR2: MGHRA and YSYEKL. CDR3 length: 14 residues. The DNA of the CDR3 is TGCGCCAGCAGCCAAGTGGGGGCCGTAGATACGCAGTATTTT. As protein: CASSQVGAVDTQYF.

V gene TRBV7-8 combines with J gene TRBJ1-5, with D tentatively TRBD1 (5 bases). This CDR3 contains 14 residues. Germline-derived CDR1 and CDR2 are SGHVS and FQNEAQ. V was clipped by 3 bases and J by 4 bases, with 10 bases between them. The CDR3 region has the DNA TGTGCCAGCAGCTTCGGTGAGGGGAATCAGCCCCAGCATTTT. Translated, it gives CASSFGEGNQPQHF.

V is TRBV2 and J is TRBJ2-7, with D tentatively TRBD1 (5 bases). V gave up 8 bases and J gave up 2 bases, with 10 bases separating them. CDR1 and CDR2 (germline): SNHLY, FYNNEI. This CDR3 has 12 amino acids. The chain's CDR3 is CASSGYPYEQYF. The CDR3 DNA reads as TGTGCCAGCTCAGGGTACCCCTACGAGCAGTACTTC.

This clonotype was seen a few times. In DNA form, the CDR3 reads TGTGCCAGCAGCCCCCGCCGGGACAGCCAAAGCTCCTATAATTCACCCCTCCACTTT. It specifies CASSPRRDSQSSYNSPLHF. V gene TRBV7-6 combines with J gene TRBJ1-6, with 7 bases matching TRBD1. Unmatched junction bases numbered 13, after V lost 5 bases and J lost 0 bases. The CDR3 runs 19 residues. Germline V gene lookup returns CDR1 SGHVS and CDR2 FNYEAQ.

The J gene is TRBJ2-1, the V gene TRBV3-1; D unclear. Germline V lookup: CDR1 LGHDT, CDR2 YNNKEL (reference sequence). The CDR3 covers 12 residues. V was pared by 4 bases and J by 1 base, with 2 bases between. The CDR3 DNA is TGTGCCAGCAGCCCTTCCTACAATGAGCAGTTCTTC. Translation gives CASSPSYNEQFF.

A few counts support this clonotype. At one boundary the junction diverges from the germline segment, which might be a read error. The chain is built from TRBV6-1 and TRBJ1-2; D gene unclear. The CDR3 is 12 amino acids. Germline values: CDR1 MNHNS, CDR2 SASEGT. The CDR3: CASSDVSSSSAF. CDR3 nucleotides: TGTGCCAGCAGTGACGTTTCCAGTTCCTCTGCCTTC.

Ten or more counts support this clonotype. The chain recombines TRBV5-6 with TRBJ2-7; D may correspond to TRBD1 or TRBD2 (6 bases each). Trimming left V 4 bases short and J 2 bases short, with 13 bases between. This CDR3 comprises 14 residues. Germline V gives CDR1 SGHDT, CDR2 YYEEEE. In nucleotides, the CDR3 is TGTGCCAGCAGCCCCGAGGGGGGCCCCTACGAGCAGTACTTC. Translated: CASSPEGGPYEQYF. The variable domain in full, with the rest retrieved from reference TRBV5-6 and TRBJ2-7, is DAGVTQSPTHLIKTRGQQVTLRCSPKSGHDTVSWYQQALGQGPQFIFQYYEEEERQRGNFPDRFSGHQFPNYSSELNVNALLLGDSALYLCASSPEGGPYEQYFGPGTRLTVT.

The chain has TRBV4-3 and TRBJ1-2; D not resolved. The V gene lost 3 bases and the J gene lost 5 bases, with 13 bases spanning the gap. CDR3 length: 14 residues. Germline V gene sequence: CDR1 LGHNA, CDR2 YSLEER. The CDR3 sequence: CASSHGGTTYGYTF. CDR3 DNA: TGCGCCAGCAGCCATGGTGGCACTACTTATGGCTACACCTTC.

This chain uses TRBV24-1 with TRBJ1-2, with D tentatively TRBD1 (5 bases). The CDR3 runs 12 residues. The V end was cut by 10 bases, the J end by 5 bases, with 13 bases between. From germline, CDR1 is KGHDR and CDR2 SFDVKD. CDR3 protein: CATGGARYGYTF. DNA of the CDR3: TGTGCCACAGGAGGGGCCAGGTATGGCTACACCTTC.

CDR3 residues: CASSVNAGPAGSPLHF. The CDR3, as DNA: TGTGCCAGCAGCGTAAACGCAGGCCCGGCAGGGTCACCCCTCCACTTT. The chain joins TRBV9 to TRBJ1-6, with a possible D match to TRBD1 (5 bases). Germline V gene sequence: CDR1 SGDLS, CDR2 YYNGEE. V was pared by 1 base and J by 10 bases, with 18 bases between. The CDR3 is 16 residues long.

This clonotype was seen more than once but under ten times. V and J are TRBV14 and TRBJ1-5; D is perhaps TRBD1 (5 bases). Germline V gene lookup returns CDR1 SGHDN and CDR2 FVKESK. The V gene lost 1 base and the J gene lost 3 bases, with 13 bases spanning the gap. CDR3 length equals 16 residues. DNA of the CDR3: TGTGCCAGCAGCCAAGGCCCGGGACCTTCCAATCAGCCCCAGCATTTT. As protein: CASSQGPGPSNQPQHF.

A few counts support this clonotype. This sequence joins TRBV14 and TRBJ2-7; 9 positions agree with TRBD2. J was trimmed by 3 bases and V by 3 bases; bases with no gene match: 6. The length of the CDR3 is 15 residues. Germline V gene data show CDR1 as SGHDN and CDR2 as FVKESK. As DNA, the CDR3 is TGTGCCAGCAGCCATCCCGATAGCGGGAGCTACGAGCAGTACTTC. Translating gives CASSHPDSGSYEQYF.

V usage is TRBV7-2 and J usage is TRBJ2-7, with D tentatively TRBD2 (7 bases). This CDR3 contains 17 residues. Germline CDR1 is SGHTA and CDR2 is FQGNSA. Trimming cost V 2 bases and J 0 bases, with 17 bases left between them. CDR3 sequence (DNA): TGTGCCAGCAGCTTAAGGGGGGGGCAGCGGGACTCCTACGAGCAGTACTTC. This gives the protein CASSLRGGQRDSYEQYF.